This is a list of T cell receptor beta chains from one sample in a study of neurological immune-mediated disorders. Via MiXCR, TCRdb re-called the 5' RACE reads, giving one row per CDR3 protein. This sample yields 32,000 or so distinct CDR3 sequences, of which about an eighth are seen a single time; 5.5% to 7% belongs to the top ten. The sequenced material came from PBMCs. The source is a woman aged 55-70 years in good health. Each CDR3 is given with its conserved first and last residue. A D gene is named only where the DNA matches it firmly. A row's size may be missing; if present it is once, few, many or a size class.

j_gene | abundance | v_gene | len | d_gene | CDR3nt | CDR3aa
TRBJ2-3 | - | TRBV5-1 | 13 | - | TGCGCCAGCTCCGGGTCGGGCACAGATACGCAGTATTTT | CASSGSGTDTQYF
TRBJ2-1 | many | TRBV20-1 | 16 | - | TGCAGTGCTTATCCTCCAGGGGGCGGGGGACGCAATGAGCAGTTCTTC | CSAYPPGGGGRNEQFF
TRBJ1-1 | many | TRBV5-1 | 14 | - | TGCGCCAGCAGCTTGGTTCCAGGAGGGATTGAAGCTTTCTTT | CASSLVPGGIEAFF
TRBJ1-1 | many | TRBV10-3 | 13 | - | TGTGCCATCAGGCCCGGACGTGACACTGAAGCTTTCTTT | CAIRPGRDTEAFF
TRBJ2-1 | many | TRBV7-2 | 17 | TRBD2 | TGTGCCAGCAGCTATCGGACTAGCGGGGGACGATACAATGAGCAGTTCTTC | CASSYRTSGGRYNEQFF
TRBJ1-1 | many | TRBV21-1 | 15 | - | TGTGCCAGCAGCAAAGACAGGAAAGGAGGCACTGAAGCTTTCTTT | CASSKDRKGGTEAFF
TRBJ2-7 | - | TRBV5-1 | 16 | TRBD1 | TGCGCCAGCAGCTTGGGAACAGGGGTGAGCTACTACGAGCAGTACTTC | CASSLGTGVSYYEQYF
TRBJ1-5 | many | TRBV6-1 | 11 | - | TGTGCCAGCAGTGAAGGCCAGCCCCAGCATTTT | CASSEGQPQHF
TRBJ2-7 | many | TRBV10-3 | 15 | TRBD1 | TGTGCCATCAGTGACGGACAGGGGTCCACCTACGAGCAGTACTTC | CAISDGQGSTYEQYF
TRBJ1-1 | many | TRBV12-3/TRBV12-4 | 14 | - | TGTGCCAGCAGCCGGGACTCCTCGAACACTGAAGCTTTCTTT | CASSRDSSNTEAFF
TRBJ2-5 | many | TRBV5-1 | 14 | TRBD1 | TGCGCCAGCAGCGACCCACAGGGGGCGGGGACCCAGTACTTC | CASSDPQGAGTQYF
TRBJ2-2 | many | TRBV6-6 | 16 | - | - | CASSTSTLPNTGELFF
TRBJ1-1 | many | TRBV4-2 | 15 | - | TGTGCCAGCAGCCAAGATCAGGCCCCCGACACTGAAGCTTTCTTT | CASSQDQAPDTEAFF
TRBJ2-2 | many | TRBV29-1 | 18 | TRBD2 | TGCAGCGTCTATAAAGGACTAGCGAGGAACGCGAACACCGGGGAGCTGTTTTTT | CSVYKGLARNANTGELFF
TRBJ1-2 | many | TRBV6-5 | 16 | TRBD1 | TGTGCCAGCAGTTACTCGTCGGGACAGGGGGCCTATGGCTACACCTTC | CASSYSSGQGAYGYTF
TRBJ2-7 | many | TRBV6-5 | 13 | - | TGTGCCAGCAGGCCGACAGGTAACTACGAGCAGTACTTC | CASRPTGNYEQYF
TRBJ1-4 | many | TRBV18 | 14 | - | TGTGCCAGCTCACAATGGACTTCAGGAGAAAAACTGTTTTTT | CASSQWTSGEKLFF